These 29 T cell receptor beta chains were sequenced from one sample in a study of PD-1 blockade in classical Hodgkin lymphoma. The sample's time point: cycle 4 day 1 (C4D1), after more than 5 weeks of nivolumab. Each of the patients experienced relapse following autologous stem cell transplantation, and their brentuximab vedotin exposure differed. Out of thawed PBMCs, magnetic negative selection purified CD4+ T cells. Sequenced by immunoSEQ multiplex PCR; TCRdb stores in-frame clones only, minus some. The sample carries about 25,000 clones, roughly 80% recorded once. This specimen consisted of CD4+ T cells from blood, obtained before the fourth cycle of nivolumab. These receptors were collected from a human donor with classical Hodgkin lymphoma.

V usage is TRBV18 and J usage is TRBJ2-1; D may be TRBD2 (6 bases). The length of the CDR3 is 15 residues. V dropped 1 base and J dropped 7 bases, with 14 bases sitting between them. Per the germline V gene, CDR1 is KGHSH and CDR2 is LQKENI. CDR3 in DNA: TGTGCCAGCTCACCACAAGGCGGGATGGGGAATGAGCAGTTCTTC. Translated: CASSPQGGMGNEQFF.

This chain connects TRBV15 to TRBJ2-3; 9 nucleotides align to TRBD1. The ends lost 2 bases at V and 7 bases at J; junction bases unmatched: 7. The CDR3 covers 15 residues. In germline, CDR1 is LNHNV, CDR2 YYDKDF (reference sequence). The CDR3 nucleotides are TGTGCCACCAGCAGACCCGGGACAGGGTCATATACGCAGTATTTT. Protein product: CATSRPGTGSYTQYF. The full variable domain, its missing parts supplied by reference TRBV15 and TRBJ2-3, is DAMVIQNPRYQVTQFGKPVTLSCSQTLNHNVMYWYQQKSSQAPKLLFHYYDKDFNNEADTPDNFQSRRPNTSFCFLDIRSPGLGDTAMYLCATSRPGTGSYTQYFGPGTRLTVL.

This clone was counted once. The CDR3 DNA reads TGTGCCAGCTCACCAAGTTCGGCCCCCTTCAATCAGCCCCAGCATTTT. It codes for CASSPSSAPFNQPQHF. This sequence joins TRBV18 and TRBJ1-5; D unclear. The CDR3 runs 16 residues. Germline V lookup: CDR1 KGHSH, CDR2 LQKENI. V shed 2 bases and J shed 3 bases, with 14 bases lying between them.

This CDR3 reads CASSLLGANTEAFF. The CDR3 nucleotides read TGTGCCAGCAGCTTACTAGGAGCGAACACTGAAGCTTTCTTT. The chain recombines TRBV7-8 with TRBJ1-1; D gene uncertain. Germline values: CDR1 SGHVS, CDR2 FQNEAQ. The CDR3 sequence is 14 residues long. V was clipped by 2 bases and J by 1 base, with 8 bases between them.

The rearrangement uses TRBV29-1 and TRBJ1-1; unclear D gene. The CDR3 consists of 15 residues. Trimming left V 1 base short and J 6 bases short, with 18 bases between. The germline V gene has CDR1 SQVTM and CDR2 ANQGSEA. The CDR3 DNA is TGCAGCGTTGAAGGGCTACACGGGAAGGGCTCTGAAGCTTTCTTT. Its translation: CSVEGLHGKGSEAFF.

A few counts support this clone. The rearrangement joins TRBV13 to TRBJ2-3, with D perhaps being TRBD1 or TRBD2 (7 bases each). The CDR3 runs to 16 residues. The germline V gene encodes CDR1 PRHDT and CDR2 FYEKMQ (reference sequence). V was clipped by 6 bases and J by 10 bases, with 26 bases between them. The CDR3 here is CASSVVGPQGSGAQYF. The CDR3 nucleotides are TGTGCCAGCAGTGTGGTGGGGCCACAGGGGAGCGGGGCGCAGTATTTT.

Worth noting for this clone: This sample also contains other DNA sequences that code for the same CDR3. This rearrangement joins TRBV5-4 to TRBJ2-7, with D uncertain. Trimming took off 0 bases at V and 0 bases at J, with 7 bases between the two ends. Germline CDR1 and CDR2: SGHNT and YYREEE (reference sequence). The CDR3 loop spans 14 amino acids. CDR3 DNA: TGTGCCAGCAGCTTGGGCCAGGCCTCCTACGAGCAGTACTTC. Its translation is CASSLGQASYEQYF.

The chain couples TRBV18 to TRBJ2-1; the match to TRBD2 covers 8 bases. Trimming removed 0 bases from V and 3 bases from J; junction bases left unmatched: 4. Per the germline V gene, CDR1 is KGHSH and CDR2 is LQKENI. The CDR3 sequence is 16 residues long. The CDR3 is CASSPPGLAGYNEQFF. DNA for the CDR3: TGTGCCAGCTCACCACCGGGGCTAGCGGGCTACAATGAGCAGTTCTTC.

This sequence joins TRBV7-2 and TRBJ2-1; 8 positions agree with TRBD2. Trimming removed 1 base from V and 8 bases from J; junction bases left unmatched: 7. The CDR3 is 15 amino acids. Looked up from germline, CDR1 is SGHTA and CDR2 is FQGNSA. The CDR3 reads CASSLVRGGLYEQFF. In nucleotides, the CDR3 is TGTGCCAGCAGCTTAGTCCGGGGGGGCCTCTATGAGCAGTTCTTC. Full variable domain (outside the CDR3, taken from reference TRBV7-2 and TRBJ2-1): GAGVSQSPSNKVTEKGKDVELRCDPISGHTALYWYRQSLGQGLEFLIYFQGNSAPDKSGLPSDRFSAERTGGSVSTLTIQRTQQEDSAVYLCASSLVRGGLYEQFFGPGTRLTVL.

This clone has a single count. V gene TRBV7-2 combines with J gene TRBJ2-5; possibly TRBD2 for D (6 bases). Trimming shortened V by 0 bases and J by 0 bases, and 8 bases separated the two germline ends. CDR1 is SGHTA and CDR2 is FQGNSA in the germline V gene. The CDR3 extends over 15 amino acids. CDR3 loop: CASSLADYHQETQYF. The DNA for the CDR3 is TGTGCCAGCAGCTTAGCGGACTACCACCAAGAGACCCAGTACTTC.

This chain uses TRBV7-2 with TRBJ1-3; 8 positions agree with TRBD1. The CDR3 is 18 amino acids. Germline CDR1 and CDR2: SGHTA and FQGNSA. Germline trimming cut 3 bases from V and 0 bases from J; bases unmatched to any gene: 10. As DNA, the CDR3 is TGTGCCAGCAGCTTCCAGGGGGCCGCTCTGGGCTCTGGAAACACCATATATTTT. Its translation: CASSFQGAALGSGNTIYF.

The rearrangement links TRBV7-8 to TRBJ2-5; possible D gene TRBD1, 6 bases. Trimming left V 6 bases short and J 3 bases short, with 17 bases between. CDR1 SGHVS and CDR2 FQNEAQ come from the germline V gene. This CDR3 spans 15 amino acids. The CDR3: CASRKGTLREETQYF. The CDR3 nucleotides read TGTGCCAGCAGAAAGGGGACACTGAGGGAAGAGACCCAGTACTTC.

V is TRBV6-1 and J is TRBJ1-1; D is perhaps TRBD1 (6 bases). Germline V gene sequence: CDR1 MNHNS, CDR2 SASEGT. Trimming shortened V by 5 bases and J by 1 base, and 11 bases separated the two germline ends. The length of the CDR3 is 14 residues. The CDR3 coding sequence is TGTGCCAGCAGTTTTGGACAGCAGAACACTGAAGCTTTCTTT. It yields the protein CASSFGQQNTEAFF.

J is TRBJ2-1 and V is TRBV20-1, with D maybe TRBD1 (5 bases). The V end lost 0 bases, the J end lost 12 bases, and 9 bases lay between the germline ends. The CDR3 is 11 amino acids. The germline V gene encodes CDR1 DFQATT and CDR2 SNEGSKA (reference sequence). The CDR3: CSARDRQGQFF. CDR3 DNA sequence: TGCAGTGCTAGAGATCGGCAGGGGCAGTTCTTC.

This clone turned up a few times. This chain joins TRBV7-2 and TRBJ2-2, with D possibly matching TRBD2 (6 bases). Trimming stripped 0 bases from V and 7 bases from J, with 12 bases between. The CDR3 has 15 residues. Germline CDR1 reads SGHTA; CDR2 reads FQGNSA. The CDR3 sequence is CASSLAHGGGGELFF. The CDR3 bases are TGTGCCAGCAGCTTAGCGCATGGGGGAGGCGGGGAGCTGTTTTTT.

The chain links TRBV30 to TRBJ2-1; D is unresolved. V was shortened by 3 bases and J by 14 bases, with 17 bases between the two germline ends. Germline V gives CDR1 GTSNPN, CDR2 SVGIG (reference sequence). The CDR3 extends over 12 amino acids. The CDR3 loop is CAWSHPGRSKFF. The DNA of the CDR3 is TGTGCCTGGAGCCACCCTGGCAGGTCTAAGTTCTTC.

The gene calls are TRBV12-5 and TRBJ1-2; 7 bases map to TRBD1. V trimming: 0 bases; J trimming: 4 bases; junction bases outside the gene matches: 8. The germline V gene encodes CDR1 LGHNT and CDR2 FRNRAP. The CDR3 has 16 residues. CDR3 sequence reads: CASGLVSTAGGYGYTF. DNA of the CDR3: TGTGCTAGTGGTTTGGTGAGCACAGCAGGGGGCTATGGCTACACCTTC.

The chain carries TRBV7-2 and TRBJ1-1; D not certain. This CDR3 comprises 13 residues. V was pared by 2 bases and J by 5 bases, with 9 bases between. Germline values: CDR1 SGHTA, CDR2 FQGNSA. CDR3 sequence: CASSLWLRTEAFF. Written as DNA, the CDR3 is TGTGCCAGCAGCTTATGGCTTAGAACTGAAGCTTTCTTT.

The chain is built from TRBV10-3 and TRBJ2-1; 9 bases fit TRBD1. Losses at the gene ends were 10 bases for V and 7 bases for J; bases not matched to a gene: 11. The CDR3 totals 14 residues. CDR1 and CDR2 from the germline V gene are ENHRY and SYGVKD. CDR3 residues: CATGGDRGINEQFF. CDR3 nucleotide sequence: TGTGCCACCGGGGGAGACAGGGGGATTAATGAGCAGTTCTTC.

The rearrangement uses TRBV10-3 and TRBJ1-2; 10 bases are shared with TRBD1. Germline values: CDR1 ENHRY, CDR2 SYGVKD. With 8 bases clipped from V and 6 bases from J, the junction kept 3 bases outside the gene matches. The CDR3 length is 12 residues. The CDR3 protein is CAIRGTGDGYTF. The CDR3 bases are TGTGCCATCCGCGGGACAGGGGATGGCTACACCTTC.

This chain connects TRBV5-8 to TRBJ2-2; the D gene could be TRBD1 or TRBD2 (5 bases each). Germline CDR1 SGHTS, CDR2 YDEGEE. V lost 6 bases and J 6 bases, leaving 30 bases between the germline ends. The CDR3 covers 19 residues. CDR3 DNA sequence: TGTGCCAGCACTCTGAACCGGGTCATTTGGGACCGTTACTCCGGGGAGCTGTTTTTT. It encodes CASTLNRVIWDRYSGELFF. Looking up the rest from reference TRBV5-8 and TRBJ2-2 gives the full variable domain: EAGVTQSPTHLIKTRGQQATLRCSPISGHTSVYWYQQALGLGLQFLLWYDEGEERNRGNFPPRFSGRQFPNYSSELNVNALELEDSALYLCASTLNRVIWDRYSGELFFGEGSRLTVL.

The rearrangement links TRBV11-2 to TRBJ1-2; D unclear. Trimming removed 5 bases at V and 1 base at J, with 8 bases between. Germline V gene lookup returns CDR1 SGHAT and CDR2 FQNNGV. CDR3 length equals 13 residues. CDR3 coding DNA: TGTGCCAGCAGCCGCGGACTTAACTATGGCTACACCTTC. Its translation: CASSRGLNYGYTF.

The chain recombines TRBV4-3 with TRBJ2-3; D is uncertain. CDR1 and CDR2 from the germline V gene are LGHNA and YSLEER. Trimming shortened V by 3 bases and J by 1 base, and 5 bases separated the two germline ends. CDR3 length: 13 residues. The CDR3 reads CASSQSRTDTQYF. The CDR3 nucleotides read TGCGCCAGCAGCCAGTCACGCACAGATACGCAGTATTTT.

The CDR3 region is CASGFGASTDTQYF. DNA of the CDR3: TGTGCCAGCGGGTTTGGGGCCAGCACAGATACGCAGTATTTT. The chain uses TRBV13 and TRBJ2-3; a weak D match, TRBD1 (5 bases). The germline V gene encodes CDR1 PRHDT and CDR2 FYEKMQ (reference sequence). V dropped 8 bases and J dropped 0 bases, with 12 bases sitting between them. The CDR3 consists of 14 residues. Supplemented by reference TRBV13 and TRBJ2-3, the full variable domain reads AAGVIQSPRHLIKEKRETATLKCYPIPRHDTVYWYQQGPGQDPQFLISFYEKMQSDKGSIPDRFSAQQFSDYHSELNMSSLELGDSALYFCASGFGASTDTQYFGPGTRLTVL.

The chain combines TRBV5-1 with TRBJ1-1; TRBD1 aligns across 7 bases. The CDR3 runs to 15 residues. CDR1 is SGHRS and CDR2 is YFSETQ in the germline V gene. The V segment lost 2 bases and the J segment 4 bases; nucleotides outside the gene matches: 8. CDR3 DNA: TGCGCCAGCAGCTTCCAGGGGGAAGGTGGCACTGAAGCTTTCTTT. Translated, it gives CASSFQGEGGTEAFF.

This sequence joins TRBV27 and TRBJ2-7; D possibly uses TRBD1 or TRBD2 (5 bases each). V shed 3 bases and J shed 5 bases, with 17 bases lying between them. The CDR3 sequence is 15 residues long. Germline CDR1 is MNHEY and CDR2 is SMNVEV (reference sequence). The CDR3 sequence is CASSLFTRQGDEQYF. The CDR3 bases are TGTGCCAGCAGTTTGTTTACGAGGCAGGGAGACGAGCAGTACTTC.

The V and J genes are TRBV7-8 and TRBJ1-2; no clear D gene. In germline, CDR1 is SGHVS, CDR2 FQNEAQ. The CDR3 is made up of 20 amino acids. V shed 1 base and J shed 0 bases, with 24 bases lying between them. The CDR3 protein is CASSLVSGGWVGESNYGYTF. The CDR3 nucleotides read TGTGCCAGCAGCTTAGTTTCGGGTGGCTGGGTCGGGGAATCTAACTATGGCTACACCTTC.

The chain recombines TRBV7-9 with TRBJ2-1; TRBD1 is a possible D gene (6 bases). The CDR3 loop spans 12 amino acids. CDR1 is SEHNR, CDR2 FQNEAQ, per germline (reference sequence). Trimming took 5 bases from V and 13 from J, leaving 15 bases between them. This CDR3 is CASSQTGDRQFF. The CDR3 DNA is TGTGCCAGCAGCCAGACAGGAGATCGTCAGTTCTTC.

A word on this clone: Different DNA sequences within this sample yield the same CDR3. The rearrangement links TRBV7-2 to TRBJ2-7; TRBD1 matches 10 bases. The CDR3 is 14 amino acids. Germline trimming cut 5 bases from V and 2 bases from J; bases unmatched to any gene: 3. Per germline, CDR1 SGHTA and CDR2 FQGNSA. This CDR3 is CASSRDRGPYEQYF. CDR3 sequence (DNA): TGTGCCAGCAGCCGGGACAGGGGACCCTACGAGCAGTACTTC.